This T cell receptor beta chain was sequenced in a study of T cell repertoires in cytomegalovirus infection. About the study: Indications of both CMV infection and matching HLA type were provided by public TCR beta signatures.

This clonotype was seen only once. Its antigen remains unknown. Findings of the study overall: HLA-C-restricted, CMV-specific TCR beta clonotypes were dominant ex vivo. The study identified carriers of CMV plus the relevant HLA from cumulative public TCR beta family frequency.

One entry per CDR3 protein results from TCRdb running MiXCR on the reads. Altogether 86,000 or so distinct CDR3 sequences are present, approximately 24% being singletons, with the ten largest covering approximately 49%. The CDR3 contains 16 residues. The germline gives CDR1 LGHDT, CDR2 YNNKEL (reference sequence). V lost 0 bases, J lost 3 bases, and 12 bases lay in between. The TCR originated in a human donor in good health (CMV status not recorded). Some clones in this sample may be carry-over from other donors' samples. The specimen comprised CD8+ T cells from cultured PBMCs, sampled from culture after CMV antigen stimulation. The V call is TRBV3-1, the J call TRBJ2-1; D perhaps matches TRBD2 (6 bases). The CDR3 protein is CASSQDGRTYYNEQFF. CDR3 bases: TGTGCCAGCAGCCAAGATGGGAGGACTTACTACAATGAGCAGTTCTTC.